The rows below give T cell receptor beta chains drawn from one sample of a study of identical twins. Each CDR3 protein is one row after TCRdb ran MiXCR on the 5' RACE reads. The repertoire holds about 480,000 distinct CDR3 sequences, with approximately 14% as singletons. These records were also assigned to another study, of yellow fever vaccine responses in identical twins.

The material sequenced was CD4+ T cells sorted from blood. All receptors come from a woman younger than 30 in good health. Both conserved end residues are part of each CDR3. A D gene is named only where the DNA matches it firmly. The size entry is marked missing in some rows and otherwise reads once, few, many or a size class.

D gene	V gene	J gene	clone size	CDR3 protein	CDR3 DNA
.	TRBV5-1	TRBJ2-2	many	CASRPFSGVTGELFF	TGCGCCAGCCGCCCCTTTTCAGGGGTCACCGGGGAGCTGTTTTTT
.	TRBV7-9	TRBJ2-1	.	CASSLDGGTYNEQFF	TGTGCCAGCAGCTTAGACGGGGGCACCTACAATGAGCAGTTCTTC
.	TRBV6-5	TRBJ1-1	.	CASSYSNGGRTEAFF	TGTGCCAGCAGTTACTCGAATGGGGGACGTACTGAAGCTTTCTTT
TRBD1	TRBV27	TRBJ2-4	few	CASSLLGKSEQGGLRTKNIQYF	TGTGCCAGCAGTTTATTGGGGAAGTCGGAACAGGGGGGACTGAGGACCAAAAACATTCAGTACTTC
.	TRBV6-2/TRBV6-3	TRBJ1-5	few	CASSYTGGGNQPQHF	TGTGCCAGCAGTTATACGGGGGGCGGCAATCAGCCCCAGCATTTT
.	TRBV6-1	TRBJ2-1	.	CASTLGLAYNEQFF	TGTGCCAGCACTCTGGGGCTAGCGTACAATGAGCAGTTCTTC
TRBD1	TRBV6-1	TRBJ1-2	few	CASSDSGGHF	TGTGCCAGCAGTGATTCAGGGGGCCACTTC
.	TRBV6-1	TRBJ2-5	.	CASRSNRDPMRGTQYF	TGTGCCAGCAGAAGTAACCGGGACCCCATGCGGGGGACCCAGTACTTC
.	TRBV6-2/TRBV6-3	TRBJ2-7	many	CASSYSIVRVEQYF	TGTGCCAGCAGTTACTCGATAGTACGGGTCGAGCAGTACTTC
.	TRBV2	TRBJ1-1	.	CASSPWPNTEAFF	TGTGCCAGCAGCCCTTGGCCGAACACTGAAGCTTTCTTT
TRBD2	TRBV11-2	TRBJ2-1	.	CASSPTSGGNEQFF	TGTGCCAGCAGTCCTACTAGCGGGGGCAATGAGCAGTTCTTC
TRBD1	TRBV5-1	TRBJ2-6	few	CASSAGTGGLGGANVLTF	TGCGCCAGCAGCGCCGGGACAGGGGGCTTGGGTGGGGCCAACGTCCTGACTTTC
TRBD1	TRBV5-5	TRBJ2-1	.	CASSPGGQVAYNEQFF	TGTGCCAGCAGCCCCGGCGGACAGGTAGCATACAATGAGCAGTTCTTC
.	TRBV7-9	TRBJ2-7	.	CASSLGGEPPLEQYF	TGTGCCAGCAGCTTAGGGGGCGAGCCCCCTCTCGAGCAGTACTTC
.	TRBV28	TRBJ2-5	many	CASSFRGVRAETQYF	TGTGCCAGCAGTTTCCGGGGAGTACGGGCCGAGACCCAGTACTTC
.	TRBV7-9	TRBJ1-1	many	CASSLTGYTEAFF	TGTGCCAGCAGCTTAACCGGTTACACTGAAGCTTTCTTT
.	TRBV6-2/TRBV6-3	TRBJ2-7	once	CASTPSPHGRYEQYF	TGTGCCAGCACTCCGAGCCCCCATGGGCGTTACGAGCAGTACTTC
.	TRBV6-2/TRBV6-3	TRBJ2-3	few	CASSYSLSRTTDTQYF	TGTGCCAGCAGTTACTCCTTGTCTCGGACGACAGATACGCAGTATTTT
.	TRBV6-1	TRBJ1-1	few	CASRGVGFGTNAEAFF	TGTGCCAGCCGGGGTGTAGGATTTGGGACTAACGCTGAAGCTTTCTTT
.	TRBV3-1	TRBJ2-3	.	CASSPGTRSRDTQYF	TGTGCCAGCAGCCCCGGGACAAGGTCTAGGGATACGCAGTATTTT
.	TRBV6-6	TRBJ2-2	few	CASSYSRSGELFF	TGTGCCAGCAGTTACTCGAGGTCCGGGGAGCTGTTTTTT
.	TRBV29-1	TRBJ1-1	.	CSVEDHGESEAFF	TGCAGCGTTGAAGATCATGGGGAATCTGAAGCTTTCTTT
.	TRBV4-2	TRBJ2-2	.	CASSQAAPPNTGELFF	TGTGCCAGCAGCCAGGCAGCCCCCCCGAACACCGGGGAGCTGTTTTTT
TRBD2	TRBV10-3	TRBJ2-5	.	CAIGSAGGIGSQETQYF	TGTGCCATCGGCTCAGCGGGGGGGATAGGAAGCCAAGAGACCCAGTACTTC
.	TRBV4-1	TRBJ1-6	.	CASSQDWVNNSPLHF	TGCGCCAGCAGCCAAGATTGGGTAAACAATTCACCCCTCCACTTT
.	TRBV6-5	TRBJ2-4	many	CASSSFWDGKNIQYF	TGTGCCAGCAGTTCCTTCTGGGACGGTAAAAACATTCAGTACTTC
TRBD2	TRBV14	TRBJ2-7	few	CASSPGLAPIFF	TGTGCCAGCAGCCCCGGACTAGCGCCGATCTTCTTC
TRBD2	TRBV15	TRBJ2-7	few	CATSRETSDTYEQYF	TGTGCCACCAGCCGAGAGACTAGCGACACCTACGAGCAGTACTTC
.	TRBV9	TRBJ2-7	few	CASSVGTNSYEQYF	TGTGCCAGCAGCGTAGGGACAAACTCCTACGAGCAGTACTTC
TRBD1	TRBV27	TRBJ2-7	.	CASSFYRGDRGASYEQYF	TGTGCCAGCAGTTTTTATCGGGGGGACAGGGGAGCCTCCTACGAGCAGTACTTC
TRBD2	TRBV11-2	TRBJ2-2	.	CASSLRGTSISTGELFF	TGTGCCAGCAGCTTAAGGGGGACTAGCATTTCCACCGGGGAGCTGTTTTTT
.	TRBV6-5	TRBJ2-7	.	CASSSLSSSYEQYF	TGTGCCAGCAGTTCCCTCTCCAGCTCCTACGAGCAGTACTTC
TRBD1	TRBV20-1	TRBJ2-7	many	CSAIPGQGYEQYF	TGCAGTGCCATTCCGGGACAGGGATACGAGCAGTACTTC
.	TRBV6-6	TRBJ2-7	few	CASSYGEEYEQYF	TGTGCCAGCAGTTACGGTGAAGAATACGAGCAGTACTTC
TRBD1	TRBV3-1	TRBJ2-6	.	CACRPFRDRASGANVLTF	TGTGCCTGCAGACCCTTCCGGGACAGGGCCTCTGGGGCCAACGTCCTGACTTTC
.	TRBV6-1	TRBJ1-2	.	CASSGGHLGTDYGYTF	TGTGCCAGCAGTGGTGGGCACCTCGGGACGGACTATGGCTACACCTTC
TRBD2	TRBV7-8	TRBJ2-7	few	CASSRTSGGDLSYEQYF	TGTGCCAGCAGCCGGACTAGCGGGGGGGACCTCTCCTACGAGCAGTACTTC
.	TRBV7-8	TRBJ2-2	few	CASSTGDGELFF	TGTGCCAGCAGCACCGGGGACGGGGAGCTGTTTTTT
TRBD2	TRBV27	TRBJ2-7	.	CASSSLGTSDSYEQYF	TGTGCCAGCAGTTCCTTAGGGACTAGCGATTCCTACGAGCAGTACTTC
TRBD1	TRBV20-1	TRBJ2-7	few	CSLGQGVDEQYF	TGCAGCCTGGGACAGGGGGTCGACGAGCAGTACTTC
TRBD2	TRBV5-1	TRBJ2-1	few	CASSSGLGLNEQFF	TGCGCCAGCAGCTCCGGACTAGGCCTCAATGAGCAGTTCTTC
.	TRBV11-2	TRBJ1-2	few	CASSLSSGNEGYTF	TGTGCCAGCAGCTTGTCCTCAGGCAATGAGGGCTACACCTTC
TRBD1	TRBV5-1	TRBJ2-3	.	CASSRSGQGGPDTQYF	TGCGCCAGCAGCAGGTCGGGACAGGGGGGCCCAGATACGCAGTATTTT
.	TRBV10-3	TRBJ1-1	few	CAISESPGQGPMNTEAFF	TGTGCCATCAGTGAGTCTCCGGGGCAGGGCCCCATGAACACTGAAGCTTTCTTT
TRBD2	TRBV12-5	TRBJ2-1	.	CASGSTGLAGSYNEQFF	TGTGCTAGTGGTTCCACGGGACTAGCGGGTTCCTACAATGAGCAGTTCTTC
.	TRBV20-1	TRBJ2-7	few	CSALRRPGYYEQYF	TGCAGTGCCCTTCGTCGACCGGGCTACTACGAGCAGTACTTC
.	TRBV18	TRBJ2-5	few	CASSPPVRVETQYF	TGTGCCAGCTCACCACCGGTCAGGGTTGAGACCCAGTACTTC
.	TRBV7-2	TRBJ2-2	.	CASSLGTSRELFF	TGTGCCAGCAGCTTAGGGACCTCGAGGGAGCTGTTTTTT
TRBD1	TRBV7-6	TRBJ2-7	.	CASSLGGDRDAYEQYF	TGTGCCAGCAGCTTAGGAGGGGACAGGGACGCCTACGAGCAGTACTTC
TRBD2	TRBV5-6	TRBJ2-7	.	CASSLAGWTSGRINEQYF	TGTGCCAGCAGCTTGGCCGGATGGACTAGCGGGAGGATCAACGAGCAGTACTTC
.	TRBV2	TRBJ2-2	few	CASSEVATGELFF	TGTGCCAGCAGTGAAGTGGCCACCGGGGAGCTGTTTTTT
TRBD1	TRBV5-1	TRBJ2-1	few	CASSLGGLGQGQFF	TGCGCCAGCAGCTTGGGGGGGCTTGGACAGGGGCAGTTCTTC
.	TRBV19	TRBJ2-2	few	CAIRGGLVGELFF	TGTGCCATACGAGGGGGGTTGGTCGGGGAGCTGTTTTTT
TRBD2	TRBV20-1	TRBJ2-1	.	CSASPSGRINNEQFF	TGCAGTGCCAGCCCCAGCGGGAGGATCAACAATGAGCAGTTCTTC
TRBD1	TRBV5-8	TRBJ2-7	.	CASTTPGTGSYEQYF	TGTGCCAGCACCACTCCCGGGACAGGGAGTTACGAGCAGTACTTC